This TCR beta chain was sequenced for a study of T-cell memory formation after mild COVID-19. Each CDR3 protein gets one entry after TCRdb re-called the 5' RACE reads with MiXCR. Altogether about 620,000 distinct CDR3 sequences are present, 18% being singletons, with the ten largest covering approximately 12%. Study outcomes and limitations: CD4+ contracting clones lay mainly in CM and EM, CD8+ ones in EMRA.

Only a few counts were recorded for this clonotype. Its antigen is as yet unknown. Sequencing used PBMCs or a T cell subset sorted from them (not recorded which). This TCR was sampled from an adult woman who had mild COVID-19 (a few samples of this study predate the infection). Cell type and time point are not known.

CDR3 loop: CATSDFASGGRYGGEQFF. The CDR3 DNA sequence: TGTGCCACCAGTGATTTTGCTAGCGGGGGGCGGTATGGTGGTGAGCAGTTCTTC. The chain carries TRBV24-1 and TRBJ2-1, with TRBD2 matching over 11 bases. V lost 1 base, J lost 9 bases, and 13 bases stayed unmatched. The germline V gene has CDR1 KGHDR and CDR2 SFDVKD. The CDR3 sequence is 18 residues long.